The clone carrying this TCR beta chain has a handful of counts. The source of the sample is a study of molecular identifiers for immune sequencing clone quantification. There are 14 residues in the CDR3. Trimming removed 8 bases at V and 5 bases at J, with 18 bases between. CDR1 is MDHEN, CDR2 SYDVKM, per germline. It was with previously described methods and listed TCR primers that bulk TCR libraries were made. MiXCR, run by TCRdb on the PCR reads, gives a single entry per CDR3 protein. The repertoire has about 100,000 distinct CDR3 sequences, about 35% of them found once; the top ten carry 9.5% to 10%.

This receptor was identified in a human donor in good health. Some libraries in this study had Jurkat cell RNA spiked in. Material for sequencing was naive CD8+ T cells from blood, with Jurkat cell RNA spiked in. The subset was: FACS-sorted CD8+CD4-CCR7+CD45RA+ naive T cells. This sequence joins TRBV28 and TRBJ1-1, with D tentatively TRBD1 (5 bases). Here the CDR3 DNA reads TGTGCCAGCCTGACCGGGGCCGGCGGGACTGAAGCTTTCTTT. Amino acid sequence: CASLTGAGGTEAFF.